The text below deals with one TCR beta chain. As yet, its antigen is unknown. The data stem from a study of cytomegalovirus exposure and HLA in healthy donors. Study results and caveats: There were three CMV-associated chains whose specificity for CMV antigens was confirmed in vitro.

Only in-frame clones appear in the TCRdb table, and some are missing; sequencing was by immunoSEQ multiplex PCR. The sample lists over 120,000 clones, roughly nine tenths occurring once. Trimming shortened V by 0 bases and J by 2 bases, and 8 bases separated the two germline ends. The CDR3 extends over 16 amino acids. The V gene's germline CDR1 is LNHDA and CDR2 SQIVND (reference sequence). The V gene is TRBV19, the J gene TRBJ2-6; no definite D call. Material for sequencing was PBMCs. The TCR was taken from a woman in her late teens or twenties in good health and CMV-seropositive. In DNA, the CDR3 is TGTGCCAGTAGTATAGACGGTCGCGCTGGGGCCAACGTCCTGACTTTC. It yields the protein CASSIDGRAGANVLTF. Looking up the rest from reference TRBV19 and TRBJ2-6 gives the full variable domain: DGGITQSPKYLFRKEGQNVTLSCEQNLNHDAMYWYRQDPGQGLRLIYYSQIVNDFQKGDIAEGYSVSREKKESFPLTVTSAQKNPTAFYLCASSIDGRAGANVLTFGAGSRLTVL.